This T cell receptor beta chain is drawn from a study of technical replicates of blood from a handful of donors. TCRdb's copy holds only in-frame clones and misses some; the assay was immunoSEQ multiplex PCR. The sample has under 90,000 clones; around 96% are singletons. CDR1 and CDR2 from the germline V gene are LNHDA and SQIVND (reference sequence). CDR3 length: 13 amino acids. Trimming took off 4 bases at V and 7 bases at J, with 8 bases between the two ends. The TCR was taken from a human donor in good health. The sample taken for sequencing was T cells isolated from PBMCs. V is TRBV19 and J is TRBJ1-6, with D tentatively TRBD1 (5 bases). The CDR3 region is CASSTDRNSPLHF. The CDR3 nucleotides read TGTGCCAGTAGTACAGACAGAAATTCACCCCTCCACTTT.